The entry that follows covers one T cell receptor (beta chain) sequence. Its antigen is currently unknown. Clones were sequenced by immunoSEQ multiplex PCR, and TCRdb holds only the in-frame ones, with some missing. This sample carries under 50,000 clones, roughly 82% of them seen once, and the ten largest clones take 2.5% to 4%. The sample originates from a study of PD-1 blockade in mismatch repair-deficient tumors. Study findings and constraints: Tumor-resident clones, often undetectable pretreatment in blood, expanded then contracted after pembrolizumab.

Germline lookup yields CDR1 SGHNT and CDR2 YENEEA. This CDR3 has 14 residues. Trimming pared 0 bases from V and 7 bases from J, leaving 13 bases between. This rearrangement joins TRBV11-3 to TRBJ2-7; no definite D call. This receptor was identified in an adult with mismatch repair-deficient cancer. The sample here was PBMCs, taken before pembrolizumab treatment. CDR3 protein: CASSLEGMRSEQYF. As DNA, the CDR3 is TGTGCCAGCAGCTTAGAGGGTATGCGTTCAGAGCAGTACTTC.